Shown below are 27 T cell receptor beta chains from a single sample sequenced in a study of spatial heterogeneity in lung cancer. A single record per CDR3 protein comes from TCRdb applying MiXCR to the 5' RACE reads. Of roughly 70,000 distinct CDR3 sequences in the sample, approximately 12% are singletons; the top ten hold roughly 6.9%. Documented time point: sample taken at primary tumor resection. Unsorted tumor, nontumor lung tissue or cryopreserved PBMC supplied the whole RNA. Sequenced here: PBMCs, sampled at surgery. The receptors shown here come from a male donor with early-stage non-small cell lung cancer.

The chain couples TRBV20-1 to TRBJ2-1; TRBD2 matches 11 bases. V gave up 6 bases and J gave up 9 bases; unmatched junction bases: 10. This CDR3 spans 14 amino acids. CDR1 is DFQATT and CDR2 is SNEGSKA in the germline V gene (reference sequence). CDR3 bases: TGCAGTGCCTTTAGCGGGAGGGCCACTAGTGAGCAGTTCTTC. Its protein product is CSAFSGRATSEQFF.

This clonotype occurred a few times. The chain combines TRBV4-1 with TRBJ1-4; D unresolved. There are 16 residues in the CDR3. Trimming shortened V by 0 bases and J by 4 bases, and 12 bases separated the two germline ends. CDR1 MGHRA and CDR2 YSYEKL come from the germline V gene. CDR3 DNA sequence: TGCGCCAGCAGCCAAGAAGGAGGAGATCTTAATGAAAAACTGTTTTTT. This codes for CASSQEGGDLNEKLFF.

There are many counts of this clonotype. V and J are TRBV10-3 and TRBJ2-3, with 10 bases identical to TRBD2. The germline V gene encodes CDR1 ENHRY and CDR2 SYGVKD. This CDR3 has 15 residues. V lost 3 bases and J lost 6; bases outside the gene matches: 6. The CDR3 bases are TGTGCCATCAGTGAAGGGACTAGCGCCCAGGATACGCAGTATTTT. It codes for CAISEGTSAQDTQYF.

The chain employs TRBV11-1 and TRBJ2-3; 7 nucleotides align to TRBD2. This CDR3 is 17 amino acids long. Looked up from germline, CDR1 is SGHAT and CDR2 is FQDESV (reference sequence). After removal of 4 bases from V and 2 bases from J, the junction contained 12 bases not matched to a gene. The CDR3 DNA is TGTGCCAGCAGCTGGAGAGTAGCGGGCTCCATCACAGATACGCAGTATTTT. This codes for CASSWRVAGSITDTQYF. Full variable domain (outside the CDR3, taken from reference TRBV11-1 and TRBJ2-3): EAEVAQSPRYKITEKSQAVAFWCDPISGHATLYWYRQILGQGPELLVQFQDESVVDDSQLPKDRFSAERLKGVDSTLKIQPAELGDSAMYLCASSWRVAGSITDTQYFGPGTRLTVL.

This clonotype was seen more than once but under ten times. The chain has TRBV29-1 and TRBJ2-3, with D possibly being TRBD1 (6 bases). Trimming removed 6 bases from V and 2 bases from J, with 12 bases in between. The CDR3 contains 13 residues. CDR1 SQVTM and CDR2 ANQGSEA come from the germline V gene. The CDR3 reads CSVGDTDTDTQYF. For the CDR3, the DNA is TGCAGCGTGGGGGACACTGACACAGATACGCAGTATTTT.

This clonotype was seen repeatedly, ten times or more. V and J are TRBV4-1 and TRBJ1-5; perhaps TRBD1 as D (5 bases). Trimming removed 5 bases at V and 9 bases at J, with 14 bases between. The CDR3 runs to 13 residues. Germline V gives CDR1 MGHRA, CDR2 YSYEKL. The CDR3 region is CASSGAPRLPQHF. CDR3 bases: TGCGCCAGCAGCGGGGCTCCTAGATTGCCCCAGCATTTT.

This clonotype came up a few times. V gene TRBV7-9 combines with J gene TRBJ2-1, with TRBD2 as a possible D gene (5 bases). Germline-derived CDR1 and CDR2 are SEHNR and FQNEAQ (reference sequence). This CDR3 is 15 amino acids long. Trimming cost V 8 bases and J 4 bases, with 18 bases left between them. CDR3 region: CASAPSEAAYNEQFF. In nucleotides, the CDR3 is TGTGCCAGCGCCCCATCGGAGGCCGCGTACAATGAGCAGTTCTTC.

This clonotype was recorded many times. The genes are TRBV5-1 and TRBJ2-7, with D perhaps matching TRBD2 (6 bases). The germline V gene has CDR1 SGHRS and CDR2 YFSETQ. The V end lost 4 bases, the J end lost 2 bases, and 13 bases lay between the germline ends. This CDR3 contains 14 residues. The CDR3 is CASSPGSGAYEQYF. CDR3 DNA: TGCGCCAGCAGCCCCGGCTCGGGGGCCTACGAGCAGTACTTC.

This clonotype has a count of ten or more. V and J are TRBV7-9 and TRBJ2-3; D is ambiguous. With 1 base removed from V and 6 bases from J, the gap between germline ends came to 5 bases. Germline V gene sequence: CDR1 SEHNR, CDR2 FQNEAQ (reference sequence). The CDR3 sequence is 12 residues long. Written as DNA, the CDR3 is TGTGCCAGCAGCTTAGTCGGGGATACGCAGTATTTT. Protein: CASSLVGDTQYF. Full variable domain (outside the CDR3, taken from reference TRBV7-9 and TRBJ2-3): DTGVSQNPRHKITKRGQNVTFRCDPISEHNRLYWYRQTLGQGPEFLTYFQNEAQLEKSRLLSDRFSAERPKGSFSTLEIQRTEQGDSAMYLCASSLVGDTQYFGPGTRLTVL.

This clonotype occurred many times. V is TRBV10-3 and J is TRBJ2-5; D not certain. V lost 2 bases to trimming and J lost 3 bases, with 4 bases between them. This CDR3 contains 12 residues. Germline-derived CDR1 and CDR2 are ENHRY and SYGVKD. CDR3 sequence reads: CAISEHEETQYF. The CDR3 DNA sequence: TGTGCCATCAGTGAGCACGAAGAGACCCAGTACTTC.

V usage is TRBV5-1 and J usage is TRBJ2-7; tentative D call: TRBD1 (6 bases). The CDR3 contains 16 residues. Germline assignment: CDR1 SGHRS and CDR2 YFSETQ. Trimming cost V 0 bases and J 0 bases, with 13 bases left between them. CDR3 nucleotide sequence: TGCGCCAGCAGCTTGGCCAACCAGGGGTCCTCCTACGAGCAGTACTTC. Its translation: CASSLANQGSSYEQYF. Together with reference TRBV5-1 and TRBJ2-7, the CDR3 gives the full variable domain: KAGVTQTPRYLIKTRGQQVTLSCSPISGHRSVSWYQQTPGQGLQFLFEYFSETQRNKGNFPGRFSGRQFSNSRSEMNVSTLELGDSALYLCASSLANQGSSYEQYFGPGTRLTVT.

The chain recombines TRBV5-1 with TRBJ2-5; TRBD2 matches at 10 bases. The length of the CDR3 is 17 residues. With V trimmed by 0 bases and J by 5 bases, 10 bases remained unmatched. Germline-derived CDR1 and CDR2 are SGHRS and YFSETQ. CDR3 sequence reads: CASSLEPSGSMLETQYF. CDR3 DNA: TGCGCCAGCAGCTTGGAGCCTAGCGGGAGTATGCTGGAGACCCAGTACTTC.

This clonotype has more than one count but fewer than ten. The chain joins TRBV5-1 to TRBJ2-1; 9 nucleotides line up with TRBD2. In germline, CDR1 is SGHRS, CDR2 YFSETQ. Trimming took 4 bases from V and 3 from J; bases not matched to a gene: 14. The CDR3 is made up of 18 amino acids. The DNA of the CDR3 is TGCGCCAGCAGCGGGGGCCCTGGACTAGCGACCAACTACAATGAGCAGTTCTTC. Translation: CASSGGPGLATNYNEQFF.

This clonotype came up a few times. The chain joins TRBV7-2 to TRBJ2-3, with TRBD2 matching over 8 bases. CDR1 SGHTA and CDR2 FQGNSA come from the germline V gene. The junction had 5 bases not matched to a gene; V was cut back by 3 bases and J by 0 bases. The CDR3 has 16 amino acids. CDR3 bases: TGTGCCAGCAGCTTTACTAGCGGCCCTAGCACAGATACGCAGTATTTT. This encodes CASSFTSGPSTDTQYF.

This clonotype was counted between two and nine times. The chain uses TRBV12-3 or TRBV12-4 and TRBJ2-7; D is ambiguous. V shed 5 bases and J shed 5 bases, with 16 bases lying between them. The CDR3 is made up of 14 amino acids. In nucleotides, the CDR3 is TGTGCCAGCAGTCTTCTTCGGGCAGTCGACGAGCAGTACTTC. This encodes CASSLLRAVDEQYF.

This clonotype was counted ten times or more. This chain connects TRBV12-3 or TRBV12-4 to TRBJ2-1; 9 bases match TRBD1. J lost 6 bases, V lost 6 bases, and 9 bases had no gene match. This CDR3 is 15 amino acids long. In DNA form, the CDR3 reads TGTGCCAGCAGAGCCGGGACAGGGATCGGCAATGAGCAGTTCTTC. This sequence encodes CASRAGTGIGNEQFF.

This clonotype was seen only a few times. This sequence joins TRBV4-2 and TRBJ2-7; 10 bases agree with TRBD2. From germline, CDR1 is LGHNA and CDR2 YNFKEQ. This CDR3 comprises 16 residues. V was clipped by 0 bases and J by 5 bases; unmatched bases: 7. The CDR3 is CASSQDELAGENEQYF. CDR3 bases: TGTGCCAGCAGCCAAGATGAGCTAGCGGGGGAAAACGAGCAGTACTTC.

This clonotype appeared a few times. The chain uses TRBV24-1 and TRBJ2-2, with 11 bases lining up with TRBD1. Germline V gives CDR1 KGHDR, CDR2 SFDVKD. After removal of 3 bases from V and 1 base from J, the junction contained 6 bases not matched to a gene. The CDR3 loop spans 18 amino acids. CDR3: CATSDRDRGIRNTGELFF. The CDR3 DNA reads TGTGCCACCAGTGATCGGGACAGGGGGATTAGGAACACCGGGGAGCTGTTTTTT.

The chain combines TRBV11-3 with TRBJ2-7, with 10 bases fitting TRBD1. The J segment lost 7 bases and the V segment lost 3 bases, leaving 3 bases of the junction unmatched. CDR1 SGHNT and CDR2 YENEEA come from the germline V gene. There are 13 residues in the CDR3. The CDR3 sequence: CASSFTGQGEQYF. As DNA, the CDR3 is TGTGCCAGCAGCTTTACGGGACAGGGGGAGCAGTACTTC.

This clonotype appeared a few times. The chain joins TRBV5-1 to TRBJ2-2, with 7 positions matching TRBD2. Germline CDR1 SGHRS, CDR2 YFSETQ. The CDR3 consists of 15 residues. J lost 7 bases, V lost 1 base, and 7 bases had no gene match. The CDR3 DNA is TGCGCCAGCAGCTTGAGGGCGGGAGCCGGCGGGGAGCTGTTTTTT. It yields the protein CASSLRAGAGGELFF.

The V call is TRBV15, the J call TRBJ1-1; no clear D. Germline lookup yields CDR1 LNHNV and CDR2 YYDKDF (reference sequence). The CDR3 length is 14 residues. The ends were cut back, 0 bases at V and 0 bases at J, with 5 bases in the middle. The CDR3 is CATSRDEMNTEAFF. The DNA for the CDR3 is TGTGCCACCAGCAGAGACGAAATGAACACTGAAGCTTTCTTT. The full variable domain, completed using reference TRBV15 and TRBJ1-1, is DAMVIQNPRYQVTQFGKPVTLSCSQTLNHNVMYWYQQKSSQAPKLLFHYYDKDFNNEADTPDNFQSRRPNTSFCFLDIRSPGLGDTAMYLCATSRDEMNTEAFFGQGTRLTVV.

This clonotype turned up a few times. The chain links TRBV6-4 to TRBJ2-1; 7 bases are shared with TRBD1. This CDR3 spans 13 amino acids. The germline V gene has CDR1 MRHNA and CDR2 SNTAGT. V dropped 4 bases and J dropped 5; count of bases not matched to a gene: 2. In nucleotides, the CDR3 is TGTGCCAGCAGTGTGGACAGGAACAATGAGCAGTTCTTC. It translates to CASSVDRNNEQFF.

This clonotype was found a few times. The CDR3 sequence is CSAPEASGTYEQYF. Here the CDR3 DNA reads TGCAGTGCACCCGAGGCTAGCGGAACCTACGAGCAGTACTTC. This chain links TRBV20-1 with TRBJ2-7, with TRBD2 matching over 7 bases. With V trimmed by 6 bases and J by 2 bases, 10 bases remained unmatched. The CDR3 extends over 14 amino acids. CDR1 DFQATT and CDR2 SNEGSKA come from the germline V gene (reference sequence).

This clonotype has more than one count but fewer than ten. The rearrangement joins TRBV18 to TRBJ1-1; no clear D. Trimming took 0 bases from V and 9 from J, leaving 8 bases between them. Germline V gene lookup returns CDR1 KGHSH and CDR2 LQKENI. The CDR3 consists of 12 residues. This CDR3 reads CASSPPTGKAFF. CDR3 DNA sequence: TGTGCCAGCTCACCACCGACCGGAAAAGCTTTCTTT.

This clonotype was seen only a few times. The chain recombines TRBV18 with TRBJ2-7, with D unclear. Germline V gene lookup returns CDR1 KGHSH and CDR2 LQKENI. The CDR3 has 14 amino acids. V was clipped by 0 bases and J by 2 bases, with 8 bases between them. The CDR3 DNA reads as TGTGCCAGCTCACCACCTAGGGCGACCTACGAGCAGTACTTC. This codes for CASSPPRATYEQYF.

The chain is built from TRBV7-9 and TRBJ2-7, with TRBD2 matching 8 bases. Unmatched junction bases numbered 7, after V lost 6 bases and J lost 0 bases. This CDR3 spans 15 amino acids. Germline values: CDR1 SEHNR, CDR2 FQNEAQ (reference sequence). The CDR3 DNA is TGTGCCAGCAGAGGGGGGCGGGAGGCCTCCTACGAGCAGTACTTC. It is translated as CASRGGREASYEQYF.

The V call is TRBV19, the J call TRBJ1-1; D remains ambiguous. Per the germline V gene, CDR1 is LNHDA and CDR2 is SQIVND (reference sequence). This CDR3 is built from 12 residues. The V end lost 7 bases, the J end lost 5 bases, and 11 bases lay between the germline ends. CDR3 sequence: CASMGQETEAFF. In DNA, the CDR3 is TGTGCCAGTATGGGCCAGGAGACTGAAGCTTTCTTT.